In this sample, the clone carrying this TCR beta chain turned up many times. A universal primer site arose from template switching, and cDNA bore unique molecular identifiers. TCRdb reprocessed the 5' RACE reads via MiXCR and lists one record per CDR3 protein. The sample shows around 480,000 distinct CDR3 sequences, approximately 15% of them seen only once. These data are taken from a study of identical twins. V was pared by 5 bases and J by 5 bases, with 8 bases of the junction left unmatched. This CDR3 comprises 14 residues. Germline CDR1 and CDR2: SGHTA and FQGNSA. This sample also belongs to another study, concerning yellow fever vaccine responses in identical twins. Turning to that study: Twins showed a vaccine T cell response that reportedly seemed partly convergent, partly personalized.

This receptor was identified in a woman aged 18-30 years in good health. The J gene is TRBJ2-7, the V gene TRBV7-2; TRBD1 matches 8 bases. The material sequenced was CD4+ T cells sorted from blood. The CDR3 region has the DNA TGTGCCAGCAGCCCCGGACAGGGACGGAACGAGCAGTACTTC. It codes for CASSPGQGRNEQYF. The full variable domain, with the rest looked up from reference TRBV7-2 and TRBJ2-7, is GAGVSQSPSNKVTEKGKDVELRCDPISGHTALYWYRQSLGQGLEFLIYFQGNSAPDKSGLPSDRFSAERTGGSVSTLTIQRTQQEDSAVYLCASSPGQGRNEQYFGPGTRLTVT.